This T cell receptor (beta chain) was sequenced for a study of blood T cell repertoires in COVID-19. The CDR3 spans 12 residues. V lost 5 bases and J lost 8, with 12 bases in between. Germline V gene sequence: CDR1 SGHAT, CDR2 FQNNGV. In the authors' methods: Amplified reference gene primers provided the basis for estimating nucleated cell counts. Sequenced by immunoSEQ multiplex PCR; TCRdb stores in-frame clones only, minus some. V and J calls and clone size are those listed in that table; D and trimming were worked out from the DNA. The repertoire includes approximately 290,000 clones, roughly 89% of them detected once, and 11% sits in the top ten. Seattle-derived patients entered the study during active infection and were followed longitudinally.

The TCR comes from a woman in her 30s with COVID-19, enrolled during active disease. The J gene is TRBJ1-1, the V gene TRBV11-2; D gene uncertain. Sequencing was performed on peripheral blood. CDR3 nucleotides: TGTGCCAGCAGCCCTCCCCGGAGGGAAGCTTTCTTT. Protein: CASSPPRREAFF.